The rows below give T cell receptor beta chains drawn from one sample of a study of cytomegalovirus exposure and HLA in healthy donors. Only in-frame clones appear in the TCRdb table, and some are missing; sequencing was by immunoSEQ multiplex PCR. Of some 170,000 clones listed, 80% were seen once; the top ten hold about 9.9%. Sequencing input: PBMCs. The receptors here all came from a man younger than 30 in good health and CMV-seropositive. Each CDR3 is given with its conserved first and last residue. D genes are given only for firm matches. Only some rows state a clone size, as once, few, many or a class for expanded clones.

V gene: TRBV28; D gene: TRBD1; clone size: NA; J gene: TRBJ2-7; CDR3 DNA: TGTGCCAGCAGTCTCCCGGACAGGGTCCCCCTCTTC; CDR3 protein: CASSLPDRVPLF
V gene: TRBV5-1; D gene: TRBD2; clone size: NA; J gene: TRBJ2-7; CDR3 DNA: TGCGCCAGCAGCGACACCGGGACTAGCGATCACGAGCAGTACTTC; CDR3 protein: CASSDTGTSDHEQYF
V gene: TRBV10-3; D gene: TRBD2; clone size: NA; J gene: TRBJ2-1; CDR3 DNA: TGTGCCATCAGTTCCGGGACTAGCTACAATGAGCAGTTCTTC; CDR3 protein: CAISSGTSYNEQFF
V gene: TRBV7-3; D gene: TRBD1; clone size: NA; J gene: TRBJ2-6; CDR3 DNA: TGTGCCAGCAGCCCACTTCACAGGGGGTTGGCTGGGGCCAACGTCCTGACTTTC; CDR3 protein: CASSPLHRGLAGANVLTF
V gene: TRBV7-8; D gene: TRBD2; clone size: NA; J gene: TRBJ2-7; CDR3 DNA: TGTGCCAGCAGCTTAGACCGGGGGGGCGAGCAGTACTTC; CDR3 protein: CASSLDRGGEQYF
V gene: TRBV5-1; D gene: NA; clone size: once; J gene: TRBJ2-5; CDR3 DNA: TGCGCCAGCAGCTTGAAGATCCAGGGCGGAGAGACCCAGTACTTC; CDR3 protein: CASSLKIQGGETQYF
V gene: TRBV19; D gene: NA; clone size: NA; J gene: TRBJ1-5; CDR3 DNA: TGTGCCAGTAGCCCTGAGACTACACGGCTCAATCAGCCCCAGCATTTT; CDR3 protein: CASSPETTRLNQPQHF
V gene: TRBV5-4; D gene: NA; clone size: once; J gene: TRBJ2-7; CDR3 DNA: TGTGCCAGCAGCTTGGGGAGAGGGAACGAGCAGTACTTC; CDR3 protein: CASSLGRGNEQYF
V gene: TRBV7-9; D gene: NA; clone size: once; J gene: TRBJ1-1; CDR3 DNA: TGTGCCAGCAGCTCCCATGGTGCAGCTGAAGCTTTCTTT; CDR3 protein: CASSSHGAAEAFF
V gene: TRBV11-3; D gene: TRBD2; clone size: NA; J gene: TRBJ2-2; CDR3 DNA: TGTGCCAGCAGCTTGAATAAGAGGGAGGGCGAGACCGGGGAGCTGTTTTTT; CDR3 protein: CASSLNKREGETGELFF
V gene: TRBV11-1; D gene: NA; clone size: NA; J gene: TRBJ1-3; CDR3 DNA: TGTGCCAGCAGCTCCTCGGGGGTCTCTGGAAACACCATATATTTT; CDR3 protein: CASSSSGVSGNTIYF
V gene: TRBV27; D gene: TRBD2; clone size: NA; J gene: TRBJ2-2; CDR3 DNA: TGTGCCAGCAGTTTTGTAGGGAGGGCCGGGGAGCTGTTTTTT; CDR3 protein: CASSFVGRAGELFF
V gene: TRBV6-1; D gene: NA; clone size: once; J gene: TRBJ2-1; CDR3 DNA: TGTGCCAGCTCCTCCGTTACAGGGGGGGCTTCTTTCTTC; CDR3 protein: CASSSVTGGASFF
V gene: TRBV14; D gene: NA; clone size: few; J gene: TRBJ2-1; CDR3 DNA: TGTGCCAGCAGCCAAGTTATCAGATACAATGAGCAGTTCTTC; CDR3 protein: CASSQVIRYNEQFF
V gene: TRBV7-6; D gene: NA; clone size: NA; J gene: TRBJ2-3; CDR3 DNA: TGTGCCAGCAGACCACAGGCTACTAGCACAGATACGCAGTATTTT; CDR3 protein: CASRPQATSTDTQYF
V gene: TRBV9; D gene: NA; clone size: once; J gene: TRBJ1-1; CDR3 DNA: TGTGCCAGCAGCGTTAGTCCCGAAGCTTTCTTT; CDR3 protein: CASSVSPEAFF
V gene: TRBV5-1; D gene: NA; clone size: NA; J gene: TRBJ2-2; CDR3 DNA: TGCGCCAGCAGCCGAATGGCGGTGACGAACACCGGGGAGCTGTTTTTT; CDR3 protein: CASSRMAVTNTGELFF
V gene: TRBV19; D gene: NA; clone size: once; J gene: TRBJ2-7; CDR3 DNA: TGTGCCAGTAGTATGCGAGGCTCCGTAACCTACGAGCAGTACTTC; CDR3 protein: CASSMRGSVTYEQYF
V gene: TRBV5-1; D gene: NA; clone size: NA; J gene: TRBJ2-2; CDR3 DNA: TGCGCCAGCAGCTCCCTCAGGGGCGGGCGGTACACCGGGGAGCTGTTTTTT; CDR3 protein: CASSSLRGGRYTGELFF
V gene: TRBV18; D gene: NA; clone size: few; J gene: TRBJ1-1; CDR3 DNA: TGTGCCAGCTCACCTCCATCGGGGACTGAAGCTTTCTTT; CDR3 protein: CASSPPSGTEAFF
V gene: TRBV5-1; D gene: TRBD1; clone size: NA; J gene: TRBJ1-2; CDR3 DNA: TGCGCCAGCAGCGGAGGCGGACAGGGGGCCGGAGGCTACACCTTC; CDR3 protein: CASSGGGQGAGGYTF
V gene: TRBV6-5; D gene: NA; clone size: NA; J gene: TRBJ1-2; CDR3 DNA: TGTGCCAGCAGTTACAAAGGTCTAGCTAACTATGGCTACACCTTC; CDR3 protein: CASSYKGLANYGYTF
V gene: TRBV14; D gene: NA; clone size: NA; J gene: TRBJ2-3; CDR3 DNA: TGTGCCAGCAGCCAAGTCCAGGGCGCAGATACGCAGTATTTT; CDR3 protein: CASSQVQGADTQYF
V gene: TRBV6-5; D gene: NA; clone size: NA; J gene: TRBJ2-1; CDR3 DNA: TGTGCCAGCAGCCGAACAGGGTATGCCAATGAGCAGTTCTTC; CDR3 protein: CASSRTGYANEQFF
V gene: TRBV29-1; D gene: TRBD1; clone size: NA; J gene: TRBJ2-5; CDR3 DNA: TGCAGCGTTGACCAGACAGGGATTTCAGAGACCCAGTACTTC; CDR3 protein: CSVDQTGISETQYF
V gene: TRBV7-9; D gene: NA; clone size: NA; J gene: TRBJ1-4; CDR3 DNA: TGTGCCAGCAGCCGAAGACGAGGGGACTCAAACTTAGAAAAACTGTTTTTT; CDR3 protein: CASSRRRGDSNLEKLFF
V gene: TRBV7-6; D gene: NA; clone size: NA; J gene: TRBJ2-2; CDR3 DNA: TGTGCCAGCAGCTCGCCGGGCACCGGGGAGCTGTTTTTT; CDR3 protein: CASSSPGTGELFF
V gene: TRBV5-1; D gene: NA; clone size: NA; J gene: TRBJ2-5; CDR3 DNA: TGCGCCAGCAGCTTGCGCTACACTAGCAGCTACCAAGAGACCCAGTACTTC; CDR3 protein: CASSLRYTSSYQETQYF
V gene: TRBV5-1; D gene: TRBD2; clone size: NA; J gene: TRBJ2-5; CDR3 DNA: TGCGCCAGCAGCTTACGGCCTAGCGGGATCAGAGAGACCCAGTACTTC; CDR3 protein: CASSLRPSGIRETQYF
V gene: TRBV5-5; D gene: NA; clone size: once; J gene: TRBJ2-5; CDR3 DNA: TGTGCCAGCAGCCCATGGCTAGATTGGCGAGAGACCCAGTACTTC; CDR3 protein: CASSPWLDWRETQYF
V gene: TRBV11-2; D gene: NA; clone size: once; J gene: TRBJ1-2; CDR3 DNA: TGTGCCAGCAGCTTAGGAGCAGGGTCTAACTATGGCTACACCTTC; CDR3 protein: CASSLGAGSNYGYTF
V gene: TRBV19; D gene: TRBD1; clone size: NA; J gene: TRBJ2-3; CDR3 DNA: TGTGCCAGTAGTATAGTGGGCAGGGGGCGAGATACGCAGTATTTT; CDR3 protein: CASSIVGRGRDTQYF
V gene: TRBV15; D gene: NA; clone size: NA; J gene: TRBJ2-7; CDR3 DNA: TGTGCCACCAGCAGAGATTATGGGGGCCACGAGCAGTACTTC; CDR3 protein: CATSRDYGGHEQYF
V gene: TRBV18; D gene: TRBD1; clone size: once; J gene: TRBJ2-7; CDR3 DNA: TGTGCCAGCTCACCACGGCCAGGGGGTATCTACGAGCAGTACTTC; CDR3 protein: CASSPRPGGIYEQYF
V gene: TRBV19; D gene: NA; clone size: few; J gene: TRBJ2-7; CDR3 DNA: TGTGCCAGCGCAGGGGATCCCTACGAGCAGTACTTC; CDR3 protein: CASAGDPYEQYF
V gene: TRBV19; D gene: NA; clone size: NA; J gene: TRBJ2-5; CDR3 DNA: TGTGCCAGTAGTATAGCCACCGGGGAGACCCAGTACTTC; CDR3 protein: CASSIATGETQYF
V gene: TRBV7-6; D gene: TRBD2; clone size: NA; J gene: TRBJ2-1; CDR3 DNA: TGTGCCAGCAGCTTAACTCGGACTAGCGGGAGAGCGAGTGAGCAGTTCTTC; CDR3 protein: CASSLTRTSGRASEQFF
V gene: TRBV5-1; D gene: NA; clone size: NA; J gene: TRBJ2-4; CDR3 DNA: TGCGCCAGCAGCTTGACAGGGATGGGAAACAGTCAGTACTTC; CDR3 protein: CASSLTGMGNSQYF
V gene: TRBV5-5; D gene: NA; clone size: few; J gene: TRBJ2-5; CDR3 DNA: TGTGCCAGCAGCTTCGCGGGGACGGAGACCCAGTACTTC; CDR3 protein: CASSFAGTETQYF
V gene: TRBV11-3; D gene: NA; clone size: once; J gene: TRBJ1-1; CDR3 DNA: TGTGCCAGCAGCTTAGAAGGGGCCGCCACTGAAGCTTTCTTT; CDR3 protein: CASSLEGAATEAFF
V gene: TRBV11-2; D gene: NA; clone size: few; J gene: TRBJ1-5; CDR3 DNA: TGTGCCAGCAGCTTAGTGGGTGGGTCTACGGGTCAGCCCCAGCATTTT; CDR3 protein: CASSLVGGSTGQPQHF
V gene: TRBV6-5; D gene: NA; clone size: NA; J gene: TRBJ2-7; CDR3 DNA: TGTGCCAGCAGGTCCGGCAGGGAGGACGAGCAGTACTTC; CDR3 protein: CASRSGREDEQYF
V gene: TRBV21-1; D gene: NA; clone size: NA; J gene: TRBJ2-2; CDR3 DNA: TGTGCCAGCAAGGAGTTCGGCGGGGAGCTGTTTTTT; CDR3 protein: CASKEFGGELFF
V gene: TRBV2; D gene: NA; clone size: NA; J gene: TRBJ1-2; CDR3 DNA: TGTGCCAGCAGACCTCCGGGTTCCAGCTATGGCTACACCTTC; CDR3 protein: CASRPPGSSYGYTF
V gene: TRBV4-2; D gene: NA; clone size: few; J gene: TRBJ2-4; CDR3 DNA: TGTGCCAGCAGCCCTCAGGGTAGGGGGAACATTCAGTACTTC; CDR3 protein: CASSPQGRGNIQYF
V gene: TRBV15; D gene: TRBD1; clone size: NA; J gene: TRBJ1-2; CDR3 DNA: TGTGCCACCAGCGGAAGAGGGTCTCAGGGACAGGGAGAGGACTATGGCTACACCTTC; CDR3 protein: CATSGRGSQGQGEDYGYTF
V gene: TRBV6-4; D gene: NA; clone size: few; J gene: TRBJ1-5; CDR3 DNA: TGTGCCATCCTTCCTTCCGATCAGCCCCAGCATTTT; CDR3 protein: CAILPSDQPQHF
V gene: TRBV5-4; D gene: TRBD2; clone size: once; J gene: TRBJ2-1; CDR3 DNA: TGTGCCAGCAGCGCCGCGGGAGGGCCGGTAAATGAGCAGTTCTTC; CDR3 protein: CASSAAGGPVNEQFF
V gene: TRBV10-3; D gene: NA; clone size: NA; J gene: TRBJ1-1; CDR3 DNA: TGTGCCATCAGTGAGTCGGGGGCCGACGACCCTCTGGGAAACACTGAAGCTTTCTTT; CDR3 protein: CAISESGADDPLGNTEAFF
V gene: TRBV19; D gene: TRBD1; clone size: once; J gene: TRBJ2-7; CDR3 DNA: TGTGCCAGTAGTATATCGAGGACAGGGTTAGGCGTGCTGTACTTC; CDR3 protein: CASSISRTGLGVLYF